This record covers a single T cell receptor beta chain. Germline V gene data show CDR1 as LNHDA and CDR2 as SQIVND (reference sequence). The J segment lost 0 bases and the V segment lost 8 bases, leaving 10 bases of the junction unmatched. The CDR3 runs 17 residues. This specimen comes from a study of blood T cell repertoires in COVID-19. Study as a whole: Sources were T cells, B-cell-depleted T cells, or PBMCs; the material itself was cDNA or gDNA.

Libraries were prepared by immunoSEQ multiplex PCR; TCRdb keeps only in-frame clonotypes and omits some of them. The sample shows roughly 200,000 clones, 80% to 90% of them seen only once. The specimen sequenced was peripheral blood. V gene TRBV19 combines with J gene TRBJ2-1; the match to TRBD2 covers 10 bases. This receptor was identified in an elderly woman with acute or convalescent COVID-19. The CDR3 DNA follows: TGTGCCAGTCGACCCTGGACTAGCGGAAGCTCCTACAATGAGCAGTTCTTC. Translated, it gives CASRPWTSGSSYNEQFF.